This T cell receptor (beta chain) was sequenced for a study of circulating and synovial CD4+ cells in juvenile arthritis. CDR1 and CDR2 (germline): SNHLY, FYNNEI. The trim removed 9 bases at V and 6 bases at J, leaving 10 bases unmatched. This CDR3 contains 15 residues. The protocol was immunoSEQ multiplex PCR, while the TCRdb copy is restricted to in-frame clones and leaves out a portion. In the table there are some 16,000 clones, around nine tenths of which are singletons. The material sequenced was CD4+ T cells from blood. The chain combines TRBV2 with TRBJ2-2, with 10 bases matching TRBD2. The receptor comes from a human donor with juvenile idiopathic arthritis. The CDR3: CASLLAGVSAGELFF. CDR3 bases: TGTGCCAGTCTTCTAGCGGGAGTTTCCGCCGGGGAGCTGTTTTTT.